This paragraph covers one TCR beta chain sequence. What it binds is unknown. The sample comes from a study of cytomegalovirus exposure and HLA in healthy donors. Whole-study results and caveats: Common viral pathogens (according to a later analysis) appeared linked to several of the most significant clusters.

60 Vbeta and 13 Jbeta primers were used in PCR. Data came from immunoSEQ multiplex PCR; TCRdb stores just in-frame clones and leaves some out. Of around 80,000 clones listed, under 80% are singletons. Although they were nominally healthy when sampled, donors likely had unrecorded immune exposures. This CDR3 comprises 13 residues. V lost 4 bases to trimming and J lost 5 bases; unmatched junction nucleotides: 5. Germline V gene lookup returns CDR1 SGDLS and CDR2 YYNGEE. This chain connects TRBV9 to TRBJ2-7, with TRBD2 matching 8 bases. The sample consisted of PBMCs. The sequence was collected from a man in his forties in good health and CMV-seropositive. CDR3 bases: TGTGCCAGCAGCAAACGGGGGGGTGACGAGCAGTACTTC. It specifies CASSKRGGDEQYF.